This entry lists 15 T cell receptor beta chains sequenced from one sample in a study of post-analysis software for immune sequencing data. Findings and caveats of the study: With TRBV5-6, TRBV5-1 and TRBV20-1 included, about five TRBV segments were more frequent in patients than in controls.

Carried by the TCR beta cDNA libraries were unique molecular identifiers. TCRdb re-analysed the PCR reads in MiXCR, keeping a single row per CDR3 protein. This table has 740,000 or so distinct CDR3 sequences, approximately 50% appearing once. Antigens of these TCRs are unknown. Sequencing was performed on blood. The receptor source for this set is a girl between 10 and 17 years old with multiple sclerosis.

The rearrangement uses TRBV18 and TRBJ1-1; 8 positions match TRBD1. Germline CDR1 is KGHSH and CDR2 is LQKENI. The CDR3 sequence is 19 residues long. Germline trimming cut 6 bases from V and 0 bases from J; bases unmatched to any gene: 18. The DNA for the CDR3 is TGTGCCAGCTCCTACGCTCAGGGGGCAAAGAGGGGAGTGAACACTGAAGCTTTCTTT. Amino acid sequence: CASSYAQGAKRGVNTEAFF.

This chain links TRBV5-1 with TRBJ1-2, with D maybe TRBD1 (5 bases). This CDR3 comprises 16 residues. Trimming stripped 4 bases from V and 3 bases from J, with 19 bases between. Germline CDR1 reads SGHRS; CDR2 reads YFSETQ. The CDR3 sequence is CASSAREGPEDYGYTF. CDR3 nucleotides: TGCGCCAGCAGCGCCCGGGAGGGGCCCGAGGACTATGGCTACACCTTC.

The rearrangement links TRBV5-6 to TRBJ2-5, with a possible D match to TRBD2 (6 bases). CDR3 length equals 13 residues. Trimming removed 6 bases from V and 1 base from J, with 10 bases in between. CDR1 is SGHDT and CDR2 is YYEEEE in the germline V gene. The CDR3: CASTTRGQETQYF. The CDR3 region has the DNA TGTGCCAGCACCACGCGGGGCCAAGAGACCCAGTACTTC. Full variable domain (missing parts from reference TRBV5-6 and TRBJ2-5): DAGVTQSPTHLIKTRGQQVTLRCSPKSGHDTVSWYQQALGQGPQFIFQYYEEEERQRGNFPDRFSGHQFPNYSSELNVNALLLGDSALYLCASTTRGQETQYFGPGTRLLVL.

This rearrangement joins TRBV6-5 to TRBJ2-3, with 8 nucleotides matching TRBD2. Germline assignment: CDR1 MNHEY and CDR2 SVGAGI. The trim removed 0 bases at V and 12 bases at J, leaving 8 bases unmatched. The CDR3 length is 14 residues. CDR3 in DNA: TGTGCCAGCAGTTACTCTCGACTAGCGCCCCACCAGTATTTT. This codes for CASSYSRLAPHQYF.

This clonotype was seen only a few times. V gene TRBV29-1 combines with J gene TRBJ2-1, with D unresolved. The germline CDR1 and CDR2 sequences are SQVTM and ANQGSEA. With 6 bases removed from V and 3 bases from J, the gap between germline ends came to 15 bases. The CDR3 covers 14 residues. In DNA, the CDR3 is TGCAGCGTCCCGCTGTTCGGCGGCTACAATGAGCAGTTCTTC. Encoded protein: CSVPLFGGYNEQFF.

This clonotype was detected a few times. At one of its ends the junction is not consistent with the germline gene, which may arise from a read error. This chain links TRBV6-4 with TRBJ2-3; D gene unclear. The CDR3 runs 16 residues. Germline V gene lookup returns CDR1 MRHNA and CDR2 SNTAGT. CDR3 in DNA: TGTGCTAGCAGTGACATCCCGGACGCCAGCACAGATACGCAGTATTTT. It encodes CASSDIPDASTDTQYF.

This chain connects TRBV5-1 to TRBJ2-5; 13 positions match TRBD2. Germline V gene lookup returns CDR1 SGHRS and CDR2 YFSETQ. The CDR3 is made up of 15 amino acids. With 3 bases clipped from V and 6 bases from J, the junction kept 5 bases outside the gene matches. This CDR3 reads CASSSRLAGGQTQYF. The DNA for the CDR3 is TGCGCCAGCAGCTCCAGACTAGCGGGAGGACAGACCCAGTACTTC.

The chain joins TRBV5-1 to TRBJ2-7; no reliable D call. From germline, CDR1 is SGHRS and CDR2 YFSETQ. With 0 bases removed from V and 5 bases from J, the gap between germline ends came to 9 bases. CDR3 size: 13 residues. The CDR3 region is CASSLEAVHEQYF. The CDR3 DNA is TGCGCCAGCAGCTTGGAGGCGGTGCACGAGCAGTACTTC. The full variable domain, its missing parts supplied by reference TRBV5-1 and TRBJ2-7, is KAGVTQTPRYLIKTRGQQVTLSCSPISGHRSVSWYQQTPGQGLQFLFEYFSETQRNKGNFPGRFSGRQFSNSRSEMNVSTLELGDSALYLCASSLEAVHEQYFGPGTRLTVT.

The chain couples TRBV3-1 to TRBJ2-1; no firm D call. The length of the CDR3 is 15 residues. V was clipped by 4 bases and J by 0 bases, with 10 bases between them. Germline V gene lookup returns CDR1 LGHDT and CDR2 YNNKEL (reference sequence). As DNA, the CDR3 is TGTGCCAGCAGCCCGACTGTAAGCTCCTACAATGAGCAGTTCTTC. Amino acids: CASSPTVSSYNEQFF.

The V call is TRBV20-1, the J call TRBJ2-1; TRBD1 is a possible D gene (6 bases). V was shortened by 4 bases and J by 4 bases, with 11 bases between the two germline ends. Germline CDR1 reads DFQATT; CDR2 reads SNEGSKA (reference sequence). The CDR3 length is 13 residues. CDR3 nucleotide sequence: TGCAGTGCTAACAGGGCCCTTTACAATGAGCAGTTCTTC. This sequence encodes CSANRALYNEQFF.

This clonotype was counted a few times. This chain links TRBV6-4 with TRBJ1-5; D remains unclear. Trimming pared 6 bases from V and 7 bases from J, leaving 16 bases between. Germline lookup yields CDR1 MRHNA and CDR2 SNTAGT. The CDR3 consists of 14 residues. CDR3 loop: CASSWQRGEQPQHF. The CDR3 bases are TGTGCCAGCAGCTGGCAGCGCGGGGAGCAGCCCCAGCATTTT.

The chain employs TRBV3-1 and TRBJ1-2; D gene uncertain. Trimming stripped 4 bases from V and 5 bases from J, with 17 bases between. The CDR3 runs to 15 residues. Germline CDR1 and CDR2: LGHDT and YNNKEL (reference sequence). In DNA form, the CDR3 reads TGTGCCAGCAGCCCCGCCTCGGGTAACGGTTATGGCTACACCTTC. It translates to CASSPASGNGYGYTF.

This clonotype was counted only a few times. This chain links TRBV29-1 with TRBJ2-1; D not resolved. Germline CDR1 and CDR2: SQVTM and ANQGSEA. The V and J ends lost 3 bases and 3 bases respectively, with 6 bases between them. The CDR3 spans 12 residues. This CDR3 is CSVDPNYNEQFF. CDR3 DNA sequence: TGCAGCGTTGACCCCAACTACAATGAGCAGTTCTTC.

The V and J genes are TRBV20-1 and TRBJ2-3; D possibly corresponds to TRBD1 (5 bases). V was pared by 2 bases and J by 3 bases, with 12 bases between. Looked up from germline, CDR1 is DFQATT and CDR2 is SNEGSKA (reference sequence). The CDR3 spans 14 residues. The CDR3 sequence is CSARLQAGTDTQYF. In nucleotides, the CDR3 is TGCAGTGCTAGACTTCAGGCAGGGACAGATACGCAGTATTTT.

This clonotype appeared a few times. V and J are TRBV15 and TRBJ1-1; perhaps TRBD1 as D (5 bases). CDR1 and CDR2 from the germline V gene are LNHNV and YYDKDF (reference sequence). This CDR3 has 15 amino acids. Trimming took 2 bases from V and 6 from J, leaving 16 bases between them. This CDR3 is CATSRTPGVSAEAFF. DNA for the CDR3: TGTGCCACCAGCAGAACACCGGGGGTCAGCGCTGAAGCTTTCTTT. Drawing the rest from reference TRBV15 and TRBJ1-1, the complete variable domain is DAMVIQNPRYQVTQFGKPVTLSCSQTLNHNVMYWYQQKSSQAPKLLFHYYDKDFNNEADTPDNFQSRRPNTSFCFLDIRSPGLGDTAMYLCATSRTPGVSAEAFFGQGTRLTVV.